This T cell receptor (beta chain) was captured by sequencing in a study of T cells in Graves' hyperthyroidism and ophthalmopathy. Regarding the study as a whole: Most expanded thyroid clonotypes above 0.001 also appeared in blood.

Amplification targeted TCR beta CDR3 regions from RNA transcripts. The HTBI primer set served for first-round RT-PCR of the TCR CDR3. TCRdb redid the calling of the multiplex PCR reads with MiXCR, one entry per CDR3 protein. This sample yields roughly 290,000 distinct CDR3 sequences, of which 17% are seen a single time; roughly 50% belongs to the top ten. This clonotype was detected only a few times. Antigen: not known. This CDR3 comprises 15 residues. CDR1 is SGHTA, CDR2 FQGNSA, per germline. Between the trimmed V and J ends, which lost 7 bases and 7 bases, there was a span of 22 bases. The sample taken for sequencing was blood. The TCR was taken from a woman in her sixties or seventies with Graves' ophthalmopathy. The chain is built from TRBV7-2 and TRBJ2-5; D is tentatively TRBD1 or TRBD2 (5 bases each). CDR3 amino acids: CASTLDLGVLGTQYF. CDR3 nucleotide sequence: TGTGCCAGCACCCTCGATTTGGGGGTTTTGGGGACCCAGTACTTC.